This T cell receptor (beta chain) was identified during a study of OX40 agonist ivuxolimab in advanced cancers. Across the study: With a range of 23 to 79, age averaged roughly 60 years, and around 83% were male.

Method: immunoSEQ multiplex PCR; TCRdb's copy keeps in-frame clones and lacks some. This sample carries about 84,000 clones, 94% of them seen once, and the ten largest clones take approximately 10%. Autoimmune disease history or systemic immunosuppression led to patient exclusion. On cycle 4 day 1 and cycle 7 day 1, as well as at baseline, blood was sampled. Note on this clone: Germline and junction disagree at one end, which may indicate a read error.

This CDR3 comprises 15 residues. The germline CDR1 and CDR2 sequences are SSHAT and FNYEAQ (reference sequence). The gene calls are TRBV7-7 and TRBJ2-7, with TRBD1 matching 8 bases. The input for sequencing was CD4+ or CD8+ T cells sorted from blood, taken in a trial of the OX40 agonist ivuxolimab. This receptor was taken from an adult with an advanced solid tumor such as melanoma, head and neck, liver or kidney cancer. The CDR3: CASSPQTGELYEQYF. The CDR3 coding sequence is TGTGCTAGCAGCCCCCAGACAGGGGAACTCTACGAGCAGTACTTC.